These 9 T cell receptor beta chains share one sample of origin, sequenced in a study of cytomegalovirus exposure and HLA in healthy donors. PCR employed 60 Vbeta and 13 Jbeta primers. The protocol was immunoSEQ multiplex PCR, while the TCRdb copy is restricted to in-frame clones and leaves out a portion. The table has about 210,000 clones, around 82% seen once. The sample consisted of PBMCs. These receptors originate from a woman in her twenties or thirties in good health and CMV-seropositive.

This chain joins TRBV28 and TRBJ1-1; perhaps TRBD1 as D (6 bases). The germline V gene has CDR1 MDHEN and CDR2 SYDVKM. The V and J ends lost 4 bases and 6 bases respectively, with 9 bases between them. This CDR3 has 12 amino acids. Here the CDR3 DNA reads TGTGCCAGCAGTTCGGGGGGCTCTGAAGCTTTCTTT. Translated: CASSSGGSEAFF.

The chain joins TRBV7-3 to TRBJ2-2, with a possible D match to TRBD1 (5 bases). CDR1 SGHTA and CDR2 FQGTGA come from the germline V gene. The length of the CDR3 is 15 residues. Trimming removed 5 bases from V and 6 bases from J, with 16 bases in between. CDR3 region: CASSPSQVGAGELFF. DNA for the CDR3: TGTGCCAGCAGCCCCTCGCAAGTAGGGGCCGGGGAGCTGTTTTTT.

This chain connects TRBV6-5 to TRBJ2-3; 8 bases match TRBD1. The trim removed 6 bases at V and 3 bases at J, leaving 8 bases unmatched. The CDR3 loop spans 15 amino acids. Germline CDR1 and CDR2: MNHEY and SVGAGI. The CDR3 region is CASSRQGIWTDTQYF. CDR3 sequence (DNA): TGTGCCAGCAGCCGACAGGGGATATGGACAGATACGCAGTATTTT.

This clone was found a few times. The chain joins TRBV28 to TRBJ2-7; TRBD1 aligns across 8 bases. CDR1 and CDR2 from the germline V gene are MDHEN and SYDVKM. This CDR3 is built from 15 residues. V shed 6 bases and J 2 bases; nucleotides not matched to a gene: 9. CDR3 amino acids: CASRHPGQVPYEQYF. The CDR3 bases are TGTGCCAGCAGACATCCGGGACAGGTTCCCTACGAGCAGTACTTC.

This clone was found once. The J gene is TRBJ1-1, the V gene TRBV27, with D possibly matching TRBD1 (5 bases). Germline CDR1 MNHEY, CDR2 SMNVEV (reference sequence). This CDR3 has 14 residues. V lost 4 bases, J lost 4 bases, and 13 bases lay in between. In nucleotides, the CDR3 is TGTGCCAGCAGTTATCTTTGGGGGGGCACTGAAGCTTTCTTT. Residues: CASSYLWGGTEAFF.

DNA for the CDR3: TGTGCCAGTACCCAGACAGCAACTAATGAAAAACTGTTTTTT. Translating gives CASTQTATNEKLFF. This sequence joins TRBV19 and TRBJ1-4; perhaps TRBD1 as D (5 bases). The V gene lost 7 bases and the J gene lost 0 bases, with 9 bases spanning the gap. Germline CDR1 reads LNHDA; CDR2 reads SQIVND (reference sequence). The length of the CDR3 is 14 residues. Drawing the rest from reference TRBV19 and TRBJ1-4, the complete variable domain is DGGITQSPKYLFRKEGQNVTLSCEQNLNHDAMYWYRQDPGQGLRLIYYSQIVNDFQKGDIAEGYSVSREKKESFPLTVTSAQKNPTAFYLCASTQTATNEKLFFGSGTQLSVL.

V and J are TRBV11-1 and TRBJ2-1; D ambiguous. V dropped 5 bases and J dropped 0 bases, with 17 bases sitting between them. There are 17 residues in the CDR3. Germline CDR1 and CDR2: SGHAT and FQDESV (reference sequence). The CDR3 DNA reads TGTGCCAGCAGCCGACACGCCCCTGATAGCTCCTACAATGAGCAGTTCTTC. Translating it yields CASSRHAPDSSYNEQFF.

This chain links TRBV11-2 with TRBJ2-1; TRBD2 agrees at 11 bases. The CDR3 has 17 residues. Trimming at V came to 0 bases and at J to 3 bases, leaving 4 bases not matched to a gene. Germline CDR1 reads SGHAT; CDR2 reads FQNNGV. This chain's CDR3 is CASSLDGLAGHYNEQFF. CDR3 DNA: TGTGCCAGCAGCTTAGACGGACTAGCGGGCCACTACAATGAGCAGTTCTTC.

The V gene is TRBV9, the J gene TRBJ2-7; D is possibly TRBD1 (6 bases). Germline V gives CDR1 SGDLS, CDR2 YYNGEE. With 4 bases removed from V and 3 bases from J, the gap between germline ends came to 14 bases. The CDR3 consists of 14 residues. The CDR3 sequence: CASSPRDRIYEQYF. CDR3 coding DNA: TGTGCCAGCAGCCCACGCGACAGGATCTACGAGCAGTACTTC.